The clone carrying this T cell receptor beta chain was picked up many times. What it binds is unknown. One entry per CDR3 protein results from TCRdb running MiXCR on the PCR reads. The sample lists tens of thousands of distinct CDR3 sequences, 18% occurring once. The data originate from a study of molecular identifiers for immune sequencing clone quantification. The J segment lost 4 bases and the V segment lost 4 bases, leaving 7 bases of the junction unmatched. CDR3 length: 16 residues. CDR1 is LGHDT and CDR2 is YNNKEL in the germline V gene (reference sequence). Study-level findings and limits: Underestimated sizes of highly expanded clones could result from identical TCR molecules that share a barcode.

The chain employs TRBV3-1 and TRBJ2-3, with 11 bases lining up with TRBD2. Material: naive CD8+ T cells from blood, with Jurkat cell RNA spiked in. Subset in this sample: FACS-sorted CD8+CD4-CCR7+CD45RA+ naive T cells. The clonotype originates from a human donor in good health. Some libraries in this study had Jurkat cell RNA spiked in. The CDR3, as DNA: TGTGCCAGCAGCCCGCTAGCGGGAGGAGGGGCAGATACGCAGTATTTT. This gives the protein CASSPLAGGGADTQYF.